These 26 T cell receptor beta chains were all obtained from the same sample, sequenced in a study of blood T cell repertoires in COVID-19 (dated by TCRdb to 2018 to 2021). To prepare the library, the immunoSEQ multiplex PCR assay was applied. TCRdb carries this immuneACCESS record with in-frame sequences only. Its versions omit some clonotypes, under half of them owing to an unresolved V gene in the studies checked, with the rest unexplained. Present in this sample are 200,000 to 250,000 clones, more than 75% of which were seen just once. The leading ten clones occupy roughly 13% of the sample. What was sequenced was peripheral blood. The receptor set was obtained from a human donor in a cohort sampled during active COVID-19.

This chain connects TRBV7-6 to TRBJ2-5, with 10 positions matching TRBD1. The V gene's germline CDR1 is SGHVS and CDR2 FNYEAQ. Trimming took 1 base from V and 1 from J; bases not matched to a gene: 3. The CDR3 spans 16 residues. Here the CDR3 reads CASSLGQGALQETQYF. CDR3 DNA: TGTGCCAGCAGCTTAGGACAGGGGGCCCTCCAAGAGACCCAGTACTTC.

This clone was recorded once. CDR3 sequence reads: CASSMGGTGGNQPQHF. CDR3 nucleotide sequence: TGTGCCAGTAGTATGGGAGGGACAGGGGGCAATCAGCCCCAGCATTTT. This chain joins TRBV19 and TRBJ1-5; TRBD1 agrees at 10 bases. The junction had 4 bases not matched to a gene; V was cut back by 3 bases and J by 2 bases. Germline V gene sequence: CDR1 LNHDA, CDR2 SQIVND (reference sequence). This CDR3 region has 16 residues.

CDR3 sequence reads: CASSRGTVNTGELFF. CDR3 DNA sequence: TGTGCCAGCAGCCGCGGGACAGTGAACACCGGGGAGCTGTTTTTT. This chain connects TRBV6-5 to TRBJ2-2; tentatively, D is TRBD1 (7 bases). The V end lost 6 bases, the J end lost 1 base, and 12 bases lay between the germline ends. Per germline, CDR1 MNHEY and CDR2 SVGAGI. The CDR3 spans 15 residues.

This sequence joins TRBV15 and TRBJ1-4; the D gene is possibly TRBD1 (6 bases). Trimming pared 1 base from V and 1 base from J, leaving 13 bases between. This CDR3 has 17 residues. CDR1 is LNHNV, CDR2 YYDKDF, per germline (reference sequence). CDR3 coding DNA: TGTGCCACCAGCAGAGCAGGGGTGATGAGAACTAATGAAAAACTGTTTTTT. This translates into CATSRAGVMRTNEKLFF.

The chain combines TRBV10-3 with TRBJ2-7, with D possibly TRBD1 on 6 matching bases. CDR3 length: 13 amino acids. The V gene's germline CDR1 is ENHRY and CDR2 SYGVKD. Trimming stripped 3 bases from V and 2 bases from J, with 8 bases between. CDR3 sequence reads: CAISEGQTYEQYF. CDR3 DNA: TGTGCCATCAGTGAAGGACAGACCTACGAGCAGTACTTC.

This rearrangement joins TRBV6-2 or TRBV6-3 to TRBJ1-5; possibly TRBD1 for D (6 bases). CDR1 and CDR2 (germline): MNHEY, SVGEGT. This CDR3 comprises 15 residues. V dropped 6 bases and J dropped 7 bases, with 19 bases sitting between them. The CDR3 DNA is TGTGCCAGCAGCCAGGGGTCCCTATACACCCAGCCCCAGCATTTT. Its translation is CASSQGSLYTQPQHF.

The chain uses TRBV28 and TRBJ2-2, with unresolved D. The CDR3 consists of 13 residues. Germline-derived CDR1 and CDR2 are MDHEN and SYDVKM. Deletions cut 5 bases from V and 8 bases from J, with 12 bases between. For the CDR3, the DNA is TGTGCCAGCAGTCGTACGCGGCGGGGGGAGCTGTTTTTT. This codes for CASSRTRRGELFF.

The chain uses TRBV18 and TRBJ2-1; the match to TRBD1 covers 8 bases. The germline V gene encodes CDR1 KGHSH and CDR2 LQKENI. V lost 3 bases to trimming and J lost 1 base; unmatched junction nucleotides: 2. The CDR3 has 15 residues. CDR3 residues: CASSPTGGSYNEQFF. CDR3 in DNA: TGTGCCAGCTCACCTACAGGGGGGTCCTACAATGAGCAGTTCTTC.

The genes are TRBV27 and TRBJ1-2; TRBD1 is a possible D gene (6 bases). Trimming took off 0 bases at V and 6 bases at J, with 11 bases between the two ends. The CDR3 runs to 14 residues. The germline CDR1 and CDR2 sequences are MNHEY and SMNVEV (reference sequence). In DNA, the CDR3 is TGTGCCAGCAGTTTATCGCCAGGGGTTGATGGCTACACCTTC. Protein: CASSLSPGVDGYTF.

This sequence joins TRBV5-1 and TRBJ2-7, with a weak D call TRBD2 (7 bases). The CDR3 extends over 15 amino acids. The V gene lost 5 bases and the J gene lost 2 bases, with 17 bases spanning the gap. Germline CDR1 reads SGHRS; CDR2 reads YFSETQ. Here the CDR3 DNA reads TGCGCCAGCAGGGGGGCTAGCGGCCTAACCTACGAGCAGTACTTC. Translation gives CASRGASGLTYEQYF.

This chain uses TRBV12-3 or TRBV12-4 with TRBJ1-1, with D possibly TRBD1 on 6 matching bases. The CDR3 covers 13 residues. V lost 5 bases and J 1 base, leaving 8 bases between the germline ends. CDR3 amino acids: CASSRGGNTEAFF. The CDR3 DNA reads TGTGCCAGCAGTAGAGGGGGGAACACTGAAGCTTTCTTT.

This clone was seen only a few times. V usage is TRBV7-9 and J usage is TRBJ2-5; perhaps TRBD2 as D (6 bases). Trimming cost V 1 base and J 4 bases, with 7 bases left between them. Germline values: CDR1 SEHNR, CDR2 FQNEAQ (reference sequence). The CDR3 is made up of 13 amino acids. The CDR3 bases are TGTGCCAGCAGCTTAGTGGGAGGAGAGACCCAGTACTTC. This sequence encodes CASSLVGGETQYF.

The chain carries TRBV2 and TRBJ2-7, with no clear D. Germline loops: CDR1 SNHLY, CDR2 FYNNEI. This CDR3 is built from 11 residues. The germline V and J ends were trimmed by 8 bases and 4 bases, with 9 bases remaining between them. CDR3 residues: CASGLQYEQYF. The CDR3 coding sequence is TGTGCCAGCGGATTACAGTACGAGCAGTACTTC.

The J gene is TRBJ2-7, the V gene TRBV6-2 or TRBV6-3; 12 bases map to TRBD2. The J segment lost 2 bases and the V segment lost 0 bases, leaving 8 bases of the junction unmatched. Per germline, CDR1 MNHEY and CDR2 SVGEGT. The CDR3 extends over 18 amino acids. The DNA for the CDR3 is TGTGCCAGCAGTTACTCGATGTTACTAGCGGGGGGCGCCTACGAGCAGTACTTC. It encodes CASSYSMLLAGGAYEQYF.

V and J are TRBV5-1 and TRBJ2-4; 9 bases align to TRBD1. V was pared by 2 bases and J by 7 bases, with 10 bases of the junction left unmatched. CDR1 is SGHRS, CDR2 YFSETQ, per germline. The CDR3 runs 16 residues. The CDR3 bases are TGCGCCAGCAGCTTCGGAGCGGGACAGGGTCTGAACATTCAGTACTTC. Protein product: CASSFGAGQGLNIQYF.

The chain couples TRBV24-1 to TRBJ2-2, with D tentatively TRBD1 (5 bases). The CDR3 is 15 amino acids. The V gene's germline CDR1 is KGHDR and CDR2 SFDVKD. The V end was cut by 4 bases, the J end by 4 bases, with 12 bases between. The CDR3 sequence: CATSDSRVATGELFF. CDR3 bases: TGTGCCACCAGTGACTCCAGGGTCGCCACCGGGGAGCTGTTTTTT.

The rearrangement joins TRBV15 to TRBJ2-1; D perhaps matches TRBD2 (5 bases). The CDR3 is 13 amino acids. Trimming took off 5 bases at V and 4 bases at J, with 9 bases between the two ends. CDR1 and CDR2 from the germline V gene are LNHNV and YYDKDF (reference sequence). The CDR3 loop reads CATSPKRYNEQFF. For the CDR3, the DNA is TGTGCCACCAGCCCTAAGCGGTACAATGAGCAGTTCTTC.

The V call is TRBV13, the J call TRBJ2-1, with 12 bases matching TRBD2. The CDR3 extends over 17 amino acids. Germline assignment: CDR1 PRHDT and CDR2 FYEKMQ (reference sequence). V shed 3 bases, J shed 8 bases, and the junction held 11 bases outside the gene matches. In nucleotides, the CDR3 is TGTGCCAGCAGCTTTACTCTGACTAGCGGGAGCGGGGATGAGCAGTTCTTC. Translation: CASSFTLTSGSGDEQFF. Using reference TRBV13 and TRBJ2-1 for the parts outside the CDR3, the full variable domain is AAGVIQSPRHLIKEKRETATLKCYPIPRHDTVYWYQQGPGQDPQFLISFYEKMQSDKGSIPDRFSAQQFSDYHSELNMSSLELGDSALYFCASSFTLTSGSGDEQFFGPGTRLTVL.

V usage is TRBV10-3 and J usage is TRBJ1-1; D is perhaps TRBD1 (6 bases). Germline lookup yields CDR1 ENHRY and CDR2 SYGVKD. The CDR3 has 14 residues. Trimming pared 3 bases from V and 4 bases from J, leaving 12 bases between. The CDR3 is CAISDGGRSTEAFF. CDR3 sequence (DNA): TGTGCCATCAGTGACGGGGGGCGGAGCACTGAAGCTTTCTTT.

The rearrangement uses TRBV10-3 and TRBJ2-1; 10 bases align to TRBD1. V was pared by 2 bases and J by 9 bases, with 7 bases of the junction left unmatched. Per the germline V gene, CDR1 is ENHRY and CDR2 is SYGVKD. The CDR3 is 15 amino acids. This CDR3 is CAISEVRDRGPEQFF. The DNA for the CDR3 is TGTGCCATCAGTGAGGTCCGGGACAGGGGTCCTGAGCAGTTCTTC.

This chain joins TRBV7-2 and TRBJ2-4; maybe TRBD1 (5 bases). V lost 3 bases to trimming and J lost 1 base, with 7 bases between them. Germline CDR1 is SGHTA and CDR2 is FQGNSA. The CDR3 has 14 amino acids. CDR3 bases: TGTGCCAGCAGCTTGGCAGGGGCCAAAAACATTCAGTACTTC. Translating it yields CASSLAGAKNIQYF. Drawing the rest from reference TRBV7-2 and TRBJ2-4, the complete variable domain is GAGVSQSPSNKVTEKGKDVELRCDPISGHTALYWYRQSLGQGLEFLIYFQGNSAPDKSGLPSDRFSAERTGGSVSTLTIQRTQQEDSAVYLCASSLAGAKNIQYFGAGTRLSVL.

The CDR3 region has the DNA TGCAGCGTTGAACTAGCGGATAAATACAATGAGCAGTTCTTC. Amino acid sequence: CSVELADKYNEQFF. The V and J genes are TRBV29-1 and TRBJ2-1; 7 positions match TRBD2. CDR1 is SQVTM and CDR2 is ANQGSEA in the germline V gene. V trimming: 2 bases; J trimming: 4 bases; junction bases outside the gene matches: 5. The CDR3 sequence is 14 residues long.

This clone came up once. This rearrangement joins TRBV19 to TRBJ2-1; D may be TRBD2 (6 bases). CDR3 size: 15 residues. Germline assignment: CDR1 LNHDA and CDR2 SQIVND (reference sequence). V was pared by 1 base and J by 1 base, with 8 bases between. For the CDR3, the DNA is TGTGCCAGTAGTATAGCGGGAGAATCCTACAATGAGCAGTTCTTC. This codes for CASSIAGESYNEQFF.

This clone occurred once. The chain links TRBV16 to TRBJ1-5; 9 bases align to TRBD1. The CDR3 sequence is 15 residues long. V was pared by 1 base and J by 6 bases, with 4 bases of the junction left unmatched. Germline V gene lookup returns CDR1 KGHSY and CDR2 FQNENV. The CDR3 bases are TGTGCCAGCAGCCAATGGACAGGGGAGGGTCAGCCCCAGCATTTT. It translates to CASSQWTGEGQPQHF.

This chain connects TRBV6-2 or TRBV6-3 to TRBJ1-1, with 7 bases aligning to TRBD1. Unmatched junction bases numbered 6, after V lost 6 bases and J lost 8 bases. The CDR3 contains 12 residues. Germline values: CDR1 MNHEY, CDR2 SVGEGT. In DNA form, the CDR3 reads TGTGCCAGCAGCCAGGACAGGCGAGAAGCTTTCTTT. Translation: CASSQDRREAFF.

This clone was counted once. Other DNA sequences within the sample encode an identical CDR3. The CDR3 is CASSYSPGTGGPLHF. The CDR3 DNA sequence: TGTGCCAGCAGTTACTCCCCCGGGACGGGGGGACCCCTCCACTTT. The V call is TRBV6-2 or TRBV6-3, the J call TRBJ1-6, with D tentatively TRBD1 (5 bases). The V and J ends lost 0 bases and 12 bases respectively, with 15 bases between them. The CDR3 has 15 amino acids. Germline CDR1 MNHEY, CDR2 SVGEGT.